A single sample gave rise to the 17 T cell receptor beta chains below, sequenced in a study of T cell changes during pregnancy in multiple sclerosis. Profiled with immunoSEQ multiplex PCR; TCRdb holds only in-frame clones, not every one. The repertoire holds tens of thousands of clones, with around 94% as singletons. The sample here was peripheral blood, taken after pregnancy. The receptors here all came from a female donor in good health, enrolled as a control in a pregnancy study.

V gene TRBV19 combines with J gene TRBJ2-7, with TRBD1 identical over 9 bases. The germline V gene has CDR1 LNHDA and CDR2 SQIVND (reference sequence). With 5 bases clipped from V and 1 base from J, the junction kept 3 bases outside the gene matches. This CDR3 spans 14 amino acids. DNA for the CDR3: TGTGCCAGTAGTCTTGGGACAGGGTCCTACGAGCAGTACTTC. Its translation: CASSLGTGSYEQYF.

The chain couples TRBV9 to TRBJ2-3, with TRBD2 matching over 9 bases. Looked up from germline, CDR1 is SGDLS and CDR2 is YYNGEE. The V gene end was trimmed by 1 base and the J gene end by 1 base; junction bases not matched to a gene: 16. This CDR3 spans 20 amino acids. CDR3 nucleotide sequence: TGTGCCAGCAGCGTAACCCAGGCTAGCGGGACCCAAGGGCGCACAGATACGCAGTATTTT. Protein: CASSVTQASGTQGRTDTQYF.

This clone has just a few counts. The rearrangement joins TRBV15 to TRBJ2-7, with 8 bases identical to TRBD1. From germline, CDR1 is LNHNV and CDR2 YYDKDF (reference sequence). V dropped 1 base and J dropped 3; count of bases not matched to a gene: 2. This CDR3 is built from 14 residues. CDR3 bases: TGTGCCACCAGCAGAGCAACAGGGGGCTACGAGCAGTACTTC. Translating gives CATSRATGGYEQYF.

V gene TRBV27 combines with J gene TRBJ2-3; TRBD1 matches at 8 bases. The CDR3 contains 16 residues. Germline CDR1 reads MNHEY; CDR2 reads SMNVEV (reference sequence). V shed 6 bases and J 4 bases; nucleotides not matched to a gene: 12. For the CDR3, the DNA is TGTGCCAGCAGCCCCACCACCAGGGGGCAGGCAGATACGCAGTATTTT. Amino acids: CASSPTTRGQADTQYF.

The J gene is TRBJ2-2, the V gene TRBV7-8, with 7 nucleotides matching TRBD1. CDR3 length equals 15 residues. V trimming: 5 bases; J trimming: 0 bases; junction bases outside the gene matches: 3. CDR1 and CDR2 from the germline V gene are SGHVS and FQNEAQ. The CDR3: CASSQQGANTGELFF. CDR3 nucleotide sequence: TGTGCCAGCAGCCAGCAGGGGGCGAACACCGGGGAGCTGTTTTTT.

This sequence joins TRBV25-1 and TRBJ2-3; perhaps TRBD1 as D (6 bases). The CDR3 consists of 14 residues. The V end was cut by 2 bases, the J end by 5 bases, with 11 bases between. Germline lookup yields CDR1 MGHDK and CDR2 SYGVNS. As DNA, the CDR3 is TGTGCCAGCAGTGAAAAGACAGGAATAGATACGCAGTATTTT. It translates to CASSEKTGIDTQYF.

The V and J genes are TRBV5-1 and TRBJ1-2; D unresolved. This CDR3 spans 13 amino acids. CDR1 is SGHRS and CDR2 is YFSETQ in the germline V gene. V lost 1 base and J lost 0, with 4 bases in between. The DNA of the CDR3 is TGCGCCAGCAGCTTGTCATCTAACTATGGCTACACCTTC. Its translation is CASSLSSNYGYTF.

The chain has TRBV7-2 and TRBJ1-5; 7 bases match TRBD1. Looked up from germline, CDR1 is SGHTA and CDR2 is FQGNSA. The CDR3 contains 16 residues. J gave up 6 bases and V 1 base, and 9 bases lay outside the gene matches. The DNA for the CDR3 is TGTGCCAGCAGCTTAGGGGGTAGGGGGCATGGTCAGCCCCAGCATTTT. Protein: CASSLGGRGHGQPQHF.

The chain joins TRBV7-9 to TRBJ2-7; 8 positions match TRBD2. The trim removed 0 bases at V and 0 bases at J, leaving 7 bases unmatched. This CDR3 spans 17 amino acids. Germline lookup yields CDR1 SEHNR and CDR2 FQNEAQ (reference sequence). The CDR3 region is CASSLAGRREGSYEQYF. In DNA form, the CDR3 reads TGTGCCAGCAGCTTAGCGGGGCGACGGGAGGGCTCCTACGAGCAGTACTTC. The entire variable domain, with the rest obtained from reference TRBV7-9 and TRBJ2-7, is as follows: DTGVSQNPRHKITKRGQNVTFRCDPISEHNRLYWYRQTLGQGPEFLTYFQNEAQLEKSRLLSDRFSAERPKGSFSTLEIQRTEQGDSAMYLCASSLAGRREGSYEQYFGPGTRLTVT.

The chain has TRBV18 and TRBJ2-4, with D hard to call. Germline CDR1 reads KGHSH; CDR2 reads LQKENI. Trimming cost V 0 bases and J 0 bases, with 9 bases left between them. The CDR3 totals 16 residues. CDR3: CASSPPVSLAKNIQYF. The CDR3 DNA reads TGTGCCAGCTCACCACCGGTTAGTCTAGCCAAAAACATTCAGTACTTC.

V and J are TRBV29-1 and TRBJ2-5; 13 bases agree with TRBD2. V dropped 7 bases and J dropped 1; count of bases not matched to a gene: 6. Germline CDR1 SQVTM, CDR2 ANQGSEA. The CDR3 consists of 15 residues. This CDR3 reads CSAEGLAGPQETQYF. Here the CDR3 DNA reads TGCAGCGCGGAGGGACTAGCGGGGCCCCAAGAGACCCAGTACTTC. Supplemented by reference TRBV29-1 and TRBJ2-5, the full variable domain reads SAVISQKPSRDICQRGTSLTIQCQVDSQVTMMFWYRQQPGQSLTLIATANQGSEATYESGFVIDKFPISRPNLTFSTLTVSNMSPEDSSIYLCSAEGLAGPQETQYFGPGTRLLVL.

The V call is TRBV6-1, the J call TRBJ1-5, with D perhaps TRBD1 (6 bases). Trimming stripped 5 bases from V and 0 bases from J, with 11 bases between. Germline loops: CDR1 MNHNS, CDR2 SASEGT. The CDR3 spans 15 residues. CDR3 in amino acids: CASSWDTYSNQPQHF. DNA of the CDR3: TGTGCCAGCAGTTGGGACACATATAGCAATCAGCCCCAGCATTTT.

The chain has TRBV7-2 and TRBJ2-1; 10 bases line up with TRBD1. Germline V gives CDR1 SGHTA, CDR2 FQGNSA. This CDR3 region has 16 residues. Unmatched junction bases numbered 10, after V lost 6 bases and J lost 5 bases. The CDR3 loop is CASSHRTGTGDNEQFF. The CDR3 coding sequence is TGTGCCAGCAGTCACAGAACCGGGACAGGGGACAATGAGCAGTTCTTC.

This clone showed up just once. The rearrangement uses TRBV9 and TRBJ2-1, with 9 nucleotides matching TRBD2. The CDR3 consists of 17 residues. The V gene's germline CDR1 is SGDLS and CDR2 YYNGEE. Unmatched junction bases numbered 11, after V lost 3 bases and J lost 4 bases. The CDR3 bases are TGTGCCAGCAGCGCTTTAGCGGGAGCGACGGTATACAATGAGCAGTTCTTC. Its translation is CASSALAGATVYNEQFF. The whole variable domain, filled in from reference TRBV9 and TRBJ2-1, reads DSGVTQTPKHLITATGQRVTLRCSPRSGDLSVYWYQQSLDQGLQFLIQYYNGEERAKGNILERFSAQQFPDLHSELNLSSLELGDSALYFCASSALAGATVYNEQFFGPGTRLTVL.

Here the CDR3 DNA reads TGTGCCAGCAGTTACTCGGGGGCGGGGGCCTACGAGCAGTACTTC. It is translated as CASSYSGAGAYEQYF. The chain links TRBV6-6 to TRBJ2-7, with D possibly being TRBD2 (7 bases). The CDR3 loop spans 15 amino acids. Germline CDR1 MNHNY, CDR2 SVGAGI (reference sequence). The ends were cut back, 0 bases at V and 2 bases at J, with 11 bases in the middle.

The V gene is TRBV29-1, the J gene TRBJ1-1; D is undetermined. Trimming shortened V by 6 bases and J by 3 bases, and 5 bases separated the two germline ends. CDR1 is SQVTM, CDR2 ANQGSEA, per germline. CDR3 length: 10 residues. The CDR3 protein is CSVLDTEAFF. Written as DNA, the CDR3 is TGCAGCGTACTGGACACTGAAGCTTTCTTT.

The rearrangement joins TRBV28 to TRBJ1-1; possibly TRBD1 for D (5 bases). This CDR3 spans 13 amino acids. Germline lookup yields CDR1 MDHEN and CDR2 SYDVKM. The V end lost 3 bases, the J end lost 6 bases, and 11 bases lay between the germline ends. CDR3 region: CASSFRPGAEAFF. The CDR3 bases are TGTGCCAGCAGTTTCCGCCCGGGGGCTGAAGCTTTCTTT.